This TCR beta chain was profiled in a study of cytomegalovirus exposure and HLA in healthy donors. Overall study context: A prior study identified just under 120 million unique TCR beta sequences from around 180 million T cells.

Whole-study findings and limits: CMV antigen specificity was confirmed in vitro for a few CMV-associated chains.

There are a few counts of this clone. The antigen is undetermined. It was with 60 Vbeta and 13 Jbeta primers that the PCR ran. TCRdb's table, derived via immunoSEQ multiplex PCR, lists solely in-frame clones and lacks some. The sample shows some 120,000 clones, 75% to 85% of them seen only once. The V gene's germline CDR1 is WNHNN and CDR2 SYGVQD (reference sequence). The V and J ends lost 7 bases and 0 bases, in that order; junction bases with no gene match: 6. CDR3 length: 14 residues. The sequence was obtained from a woman aged 18-29 years in good health and CMV-seropositive. The rearrangement joins TRBV10-1 to TRBJ2-7, with 7 bases lining up with TRBD2. Sequences were obtained from PBMCs. As DNA, the CDR3 is TGCGCCAGCAAGACAGCGGGACGCTCCTACGAGCAGTACTTC. It codes for CASKTAGRSYEQYF.